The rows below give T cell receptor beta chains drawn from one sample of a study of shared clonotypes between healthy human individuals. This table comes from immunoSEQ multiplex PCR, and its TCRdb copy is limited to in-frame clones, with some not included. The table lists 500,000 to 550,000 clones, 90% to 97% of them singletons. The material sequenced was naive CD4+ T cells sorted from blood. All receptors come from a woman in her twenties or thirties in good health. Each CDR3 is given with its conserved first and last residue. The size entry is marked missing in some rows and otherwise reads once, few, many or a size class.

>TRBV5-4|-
CASSLGLAGVYEQYF
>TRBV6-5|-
CASRNADRRNTEAFF
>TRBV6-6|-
CASSKERLAGYNEQFF
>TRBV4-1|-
CASSQSEGQGALYGYTF
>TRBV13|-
CASSPGSRAWQQYF
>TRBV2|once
CASSEQETQYF
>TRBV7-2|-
CASSLAAGTSNQPQHF
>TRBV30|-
CAWSVQFTRAFF
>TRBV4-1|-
CASSQGPDLWEKLFF
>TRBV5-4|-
CASRKMGGSGYTF
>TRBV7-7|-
CASSLDISGYNEQFF
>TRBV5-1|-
CASSLRVNTGELFF
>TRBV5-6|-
CASSLAWGQGSYGYTF
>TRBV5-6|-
CASSRGDLWAEAFF
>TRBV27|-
CASHFRHGASEQYF
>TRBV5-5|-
CASSLAAVHEAFF
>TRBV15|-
CATSREGGGGTIYF
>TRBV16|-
CASSQSGKGERQPQHF
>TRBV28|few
CASTYSGQPQHF
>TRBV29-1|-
CSVTQGTYTGELFF
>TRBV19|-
CASSIIQDTGELFF
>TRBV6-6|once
CASSYSTRVNFTF
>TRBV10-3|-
CAISTSAYEQYF
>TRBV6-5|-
CASSYSPSGEKLFF
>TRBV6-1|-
CASSLLYNEQFF
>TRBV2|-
CASRGINTGELFF
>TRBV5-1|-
CASSPGQGFQPQHF
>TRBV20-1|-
CSVQGEAFF